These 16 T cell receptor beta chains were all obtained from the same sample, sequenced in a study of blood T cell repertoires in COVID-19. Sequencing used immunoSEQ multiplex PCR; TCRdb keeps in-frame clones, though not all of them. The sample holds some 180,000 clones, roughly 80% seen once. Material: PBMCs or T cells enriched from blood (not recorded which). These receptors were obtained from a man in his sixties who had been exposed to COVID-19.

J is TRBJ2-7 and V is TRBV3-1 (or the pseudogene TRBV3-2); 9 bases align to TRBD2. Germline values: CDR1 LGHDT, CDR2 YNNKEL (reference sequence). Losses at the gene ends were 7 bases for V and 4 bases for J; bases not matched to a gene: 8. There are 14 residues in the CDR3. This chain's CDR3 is CASKASGIAYEQYF. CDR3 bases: TGTGCCAGCAAGGCTAGCGGGATCGCGTACGAGCAGTACTTC.

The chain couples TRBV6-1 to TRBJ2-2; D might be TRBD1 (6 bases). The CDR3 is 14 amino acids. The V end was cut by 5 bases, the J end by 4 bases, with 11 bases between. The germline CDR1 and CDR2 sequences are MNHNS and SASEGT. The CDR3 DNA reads TGTGCCAGCAGTAATCAGGGGACCACCGGGGAGCTGTTTTTT. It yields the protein CASSNQGTTGELFF.

The CDR3 loop is CASSLGTGGNTGELFF. As DNA, the CDR3 is TGTGCCAGCAGCCTCGGGACAGGGGGGAACACCGGGGAGCTGTTTTTT. V and J are TRBV3-1 (or the pseudogene TRBV3-2) and TRBJ2-2; TRBD1 matches 11 bases. This CDR3 region has 16 residues. Trimming removed 4 bases from V and 1 base from J; junction bases left unmatched: 2. The germline gives CDR1 LGHDT, CDR2 YNNKEL (reference sequence).

The CDR3 DNA reads TGTGCCAGCAGCTTTAATAGCGGGAGTGTCGCCTACGAGCAGTACTTC. The encoded protein is CASSFNSGSVAYEQYF. J is TRBJ2-7 and V is TRBV7-2; TRBD2 aligns across 9 bases. Germline V gene data show CDR1 as SGHTA and CDR2 as FQGNSA. The CDR3 sequence is 16 residues long. V lost 3 bases and J lost 2; bases outside the gene matches: 8. Complete variable domain (other parts from reference TRBV7-2 and TRBJ2-7): GAGVSQSPSNKVTEKGKDVELRCDPISGHTALYWYRQSLGQGLEFLIYFQGNSAPDKSGLPSDRFSAERTGGSVSTLTIQRTQQEDSAVYLCASSFNSGSVAYEQYFGPGTRLTVT.

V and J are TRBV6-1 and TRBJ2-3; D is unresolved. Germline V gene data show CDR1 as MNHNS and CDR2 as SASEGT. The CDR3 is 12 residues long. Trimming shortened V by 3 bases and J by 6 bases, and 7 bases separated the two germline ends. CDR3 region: CASSDQSDTQYF. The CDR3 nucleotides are TGTGCCAGCAGTGACCAGTCGGATACGCAGTATTTT.

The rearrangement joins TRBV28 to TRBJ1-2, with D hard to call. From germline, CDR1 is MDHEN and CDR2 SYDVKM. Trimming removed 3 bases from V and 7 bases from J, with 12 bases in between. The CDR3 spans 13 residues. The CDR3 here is CASSLIQAGGYTF. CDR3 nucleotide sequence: TGTGCCAGCAGTTTGATTCAGGCGGGTGGCTACACCTTC.

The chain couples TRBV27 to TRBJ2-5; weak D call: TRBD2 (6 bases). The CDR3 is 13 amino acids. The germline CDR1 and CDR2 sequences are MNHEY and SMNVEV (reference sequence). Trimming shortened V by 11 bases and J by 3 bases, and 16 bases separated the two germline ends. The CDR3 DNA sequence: TGTGCCGCCCATCGGGAGCTGGAAGAGACCCAGTACTTC. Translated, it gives CAAHRELEETQYF.

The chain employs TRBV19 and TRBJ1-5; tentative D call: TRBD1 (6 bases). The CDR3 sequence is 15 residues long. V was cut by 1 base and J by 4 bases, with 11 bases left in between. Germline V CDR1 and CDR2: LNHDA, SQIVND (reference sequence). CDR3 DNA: TGTGCCAGTAGTATAGTGGGGGGGCAGAATCAGCCCCAGCATTTT. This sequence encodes CASSIVGGQNQPQHF.

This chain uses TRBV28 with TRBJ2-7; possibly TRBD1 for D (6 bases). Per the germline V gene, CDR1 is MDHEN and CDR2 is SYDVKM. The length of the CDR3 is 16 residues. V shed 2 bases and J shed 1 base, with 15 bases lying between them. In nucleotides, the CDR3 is TGTGCCAGCAGTTTAGCCCCAGGGGCCCTTTCCTACGAGCAGTACTTC. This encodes CASSLAPGALSYEQYF.

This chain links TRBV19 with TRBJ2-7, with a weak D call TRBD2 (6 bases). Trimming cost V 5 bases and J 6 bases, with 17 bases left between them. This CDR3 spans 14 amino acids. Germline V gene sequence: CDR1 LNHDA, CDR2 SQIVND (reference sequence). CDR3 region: CASSWGSGRGEQYF. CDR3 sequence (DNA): TGTGCCAGTAGTTGGGGTAGCGGTAGAGGCGAGCAGTACTTC. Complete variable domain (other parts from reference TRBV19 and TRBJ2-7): DGGITQSPKYLFRKEGQNVTLSCEQNLNHDAMYWYRQDPGQGLRLIYYSQIVNDFQKGDIAEGYSVSREKKESFPLTVTSAQKNPTAFYLCASSWGSGRGEQYFGPGTRLTVT.

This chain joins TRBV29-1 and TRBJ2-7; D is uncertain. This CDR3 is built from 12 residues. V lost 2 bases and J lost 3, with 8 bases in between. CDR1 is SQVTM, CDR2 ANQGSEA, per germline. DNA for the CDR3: TGCAGCGTTGAAAACAGTAACTACGAGCAGTACTTC. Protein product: CSVENSNYEQYF.

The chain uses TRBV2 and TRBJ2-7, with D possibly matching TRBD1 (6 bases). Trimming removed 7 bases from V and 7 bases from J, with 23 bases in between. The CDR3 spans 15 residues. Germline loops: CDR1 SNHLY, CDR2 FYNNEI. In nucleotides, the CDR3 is TGTGCCAGCACACACAAGCAGGGGCTTTCGAGGGAGCAGTACTTC. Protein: CASTHKQGLSREQYF.

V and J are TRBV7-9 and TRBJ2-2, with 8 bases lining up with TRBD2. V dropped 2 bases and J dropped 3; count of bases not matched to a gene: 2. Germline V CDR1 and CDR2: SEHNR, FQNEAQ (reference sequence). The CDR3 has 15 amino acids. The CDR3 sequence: CASSLSGGYTGELFF. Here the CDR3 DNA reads TGTGCCAGCAGCTTATCGGGGGGGTACACCGGGGAGCTGTTTTTT.

The CDR3 reads CASSQVTTRTKTYEQYF. CDR3 coding DNA: TGTGCCAGCAGCCAAGTGACGACGAGGACTAAAACTTACGAGCAGTACTTC. The chain uses TRBV4-2 and TRBJ2-7, with D possibly matching TRBD2 (6 bases). The CDR3 totals 17 residues. V shed 1 base and J shed 4 bases, with 20 bases lying between them. Germline lookup yields CDR1 LGHNA and CDR2 YNFKEQ.

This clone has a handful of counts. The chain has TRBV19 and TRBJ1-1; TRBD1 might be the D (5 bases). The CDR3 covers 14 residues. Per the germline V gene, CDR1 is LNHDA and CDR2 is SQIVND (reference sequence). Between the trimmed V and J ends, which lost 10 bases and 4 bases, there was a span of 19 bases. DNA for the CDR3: TGTGCCACCCGGGGGGGAGGGACGGCCACTGAAGCTTTCTTT. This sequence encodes CATRGGGTATEAFF.

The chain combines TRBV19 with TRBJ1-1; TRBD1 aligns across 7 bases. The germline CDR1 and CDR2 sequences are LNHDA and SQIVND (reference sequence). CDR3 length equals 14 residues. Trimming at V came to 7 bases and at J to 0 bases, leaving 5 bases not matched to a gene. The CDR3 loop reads CASNQQGMNTEAFF. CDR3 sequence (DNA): TGTGCCAGTAACCAACAGGGGATGAACACTGAAGCTTTCTTT.